Listed below are T cell receptor beta chains from one sample, sequenced in a study of blood T cell repertoires in COVID-19. Measured with immunoSEQ multiplex PCR; TCRdb has only the in-frame clones, and not every one. The table includes a few hundred thousand clones, around 86% detected once. Material: peripheral blood. The receptors here all came from a woman aged 40 to 50 who had recovered from COVID-19. Each CDR3 is given with its conserved first and last residue. The D gene is left open where the match is weak. Expanded clones are given a class, and other clones once, few, many or no size at all.

J gene	clone size	V gene	D gene	CDR3 DNA	CDR3 protein
TRBJ2-7	once	TRBV6-5	TRBD1	TGTGCCAGCAGCTCCGGGACAGGAACCTACGAGCAGTACTTC	CASSSGTGTYEQYF
TRBJ2-3	NA	TRBV6-1	TRBD2	TGTGCCAGCAGTGATTGGGCTAGCGGAACTAGCACAGATACGCAGTATTTT	CASSDWASGTSTDTQYF
TRBJ2-5	NA	TRBV14	NA	TGTGCCAGCAGCCAATCTGAACCGGGGGACCAGTACTTC	CASSQSEPGDQYF
TRBJ1-5	once	TRBV7-2	NA	TGTGCCAGCAGCTTATCGGGACAACGCGATGGGCAGCCCCAGCATTTT	CASSLSGQRDGQPQHF
TRBJ2-2	few	TRBV15	NA	TGTGCCACCAGCAGAGAACACCCTCCACATGACACCGGGGAGCTGTTTTTT	CATSREHPPHDTGELFF
TRBJ1-3	NA	TRBV27	NA	TGTGCCAGCAGTTTACAGGGGCCTGGAAACACCATATATTTT	CASSLQGPGNTIYF
TRBJ1-1	NA	TRBV7-7	TRBD1	TGTGCCAGCAGCCCCCACCCCGGGACAGTGAACACTGAAGCTTTCTTT	CASSPHPGTVNTEAFF
TRBJ2-7	NA	TRBV19	TRBD2	TGTGCCAGTAGTTGGACTAGCGGCTCCTACGAGCAGTACTTC	CASSWTSGSYEQYF
TRBJ2-6	NA	TRBV11-3	NA	TGTGCCAGCAGCCTCTTGGCCGGGGACTCTGGGGCCAACGTCCTGACTTTC	CASSLLAGDSGANVLTF
TRBJ2-7	NA	TRBV7-9	NA	TGTGCCAGCAGCTTGTGGGACACTCCCTACGAGCAGTACTTC	CASSLWDTPYEQYF
TRBJ2-1	NA	TRBV24-1	TRBD2	TGTGCCACCAGTGATTTCGGGGGGGCTAGCGGGAGGGCGTCCTACAATGAGCAGTTCTTC	CATSDFGGASGRASYNEQFF
TRBJ2-5	NA	TRBV5-4	NA	TGTGCCAGCAGCTTGCAGGGGCCGGGGGAGACCCAGTACTTC	CASSLQGPGETQYF
TRBJ2-5	NA	TRBV5-1	TRBD1	TGCGCCAGCAGCTTGGCTGGACAGGCCTACCAAGAGACCCAGTACTTC	CASSLAGQAYQETQYF
TRBJ2-5	NA	TRBV5-1	NA	TGCGCCAGCAGCCTCCGCGGGGTGGGGGAGACCCAGTACTTC	CASSLRGVGETQYF
TRBJ2-7	NA	TRBV28	NA	TGTGCCAGCAGTTTGCCAGGGCTTAATCGGGACGAGCAGTACTTC	CASSLPGLNRDEQYF
TRBJ2-7	NA	TRBV25-1	TRBD1	TGTGCCAGCAGCTCGGGACAGGGCGCCCACGAGCAGTACTTC	CASSSGQGAHEQYF